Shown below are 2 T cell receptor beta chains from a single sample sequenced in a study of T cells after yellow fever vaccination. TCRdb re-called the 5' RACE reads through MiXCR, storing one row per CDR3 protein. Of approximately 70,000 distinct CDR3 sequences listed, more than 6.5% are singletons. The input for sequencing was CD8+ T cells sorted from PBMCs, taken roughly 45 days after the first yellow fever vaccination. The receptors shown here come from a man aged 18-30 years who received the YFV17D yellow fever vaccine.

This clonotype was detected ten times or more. The CDR3 DNA sequence: TGCAGCGTTGAAGAGGGCAGGGGCGGTCCAGATACGCAGTATTTT. Translated, it gives CSVEEGRGGPDTQYF. The genes are TRBV29-1 and TRBJ2-3, with a possible D match to TRBD1 (6 bases). Trimming shortened V by 0 bases and J by 4 bases, and 14 bases separated the two germline ends. Germline CDR1 is SQVTM and CDR2 is ANQGSEA. The CDR3 covers 15 residues.

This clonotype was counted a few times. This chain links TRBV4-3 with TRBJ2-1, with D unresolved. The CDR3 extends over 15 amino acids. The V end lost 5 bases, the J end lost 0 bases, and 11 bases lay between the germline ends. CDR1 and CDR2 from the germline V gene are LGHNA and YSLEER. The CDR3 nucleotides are TGCGCCAGCAGCTACGACGAGAGCTCCTACAATGAGCAGTTCTTC. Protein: CASSYDESSYNEQFF.